The clone carrying this T cell receptor beta chain was recorded many times. Its antigen remains unidentified. The read halts 3 residues ahead of the CDR3 end, with the missing end drawn from the germline J gene. V gave up 1 base and J gave up 5 bases; unmatched junction bases: 6. Germline CDR1 SGHAT, CDR2 FQNNGV. The CDR3 is 15 residues long. The data belong to a study of T cell clonality in common variable immunodeficiency. The study, taken as a whole, reports: Common variable immunodeficiency TCR beta sequences reportedly had fewer deletions and N-nucleotide insertions. Shared TCRbeta clones were fewer between CVID subjects than controls.

Data came from immunoSEQ multiplex PCR; TCRdb stores just in-frame clones and leaves some out. The data show about 45,000 clones, none appearing only once, with about 10% held by the ten largest. This sequence originates from a person between 18 and 75 years old in good health. The rearrangement links TRBV11-2 to TRBJ1-1; 8 nucleotides agree with TRBD1. The sequencing input was peripheral blood mononuclear cells. Partial CDR3 DNA: TGTGCCAGCAGCTTAGGGGCAGGGGGCCGGACTGAA. Protein product: CASSLGAGGRTE. The full CDR3 protein is CASSLGAGGRTEAFF.